Sequencing of this T cell receptor (beta chain) was carried out in a study of T-cell memory formation after mild COVID-19. Study-wide results and limits: Contracting CD4+ clones lay largely in CM and EM, with CD8+ ones residing in EMRA.

The V end was cut by 6 bases, the J end by 5 bases, with 14 bases between. This CDR3 contains 14 residues. MiXCR was run by TCRdb on the 5' RACE reads, yielding one entry per CDR3 protein. Of 160,000 or so distinct CDR3 sequences in the sample, around a third were seen once. This clonotype was observed a few times. Its target is unknown. This sequence joins TRBV12-3 or TRBV12-4 and TRBJ2-1; D may correspond to TRBD1 or TRBD2 (6 bases each). This receptor was identified in an adult woman who had mild COVID-19 (a few samples of this study predate the infection). Cell type and time point are not known. Input material: PBMCs or a T cell subset sorted from them (not recorded which). The CDR3 DNA sequence: TGTGCCAGCAGGGGGGGCGGGGACCACAATGAGCAGTTCTTC. Protein product: CASRGGGDHNEQFF.